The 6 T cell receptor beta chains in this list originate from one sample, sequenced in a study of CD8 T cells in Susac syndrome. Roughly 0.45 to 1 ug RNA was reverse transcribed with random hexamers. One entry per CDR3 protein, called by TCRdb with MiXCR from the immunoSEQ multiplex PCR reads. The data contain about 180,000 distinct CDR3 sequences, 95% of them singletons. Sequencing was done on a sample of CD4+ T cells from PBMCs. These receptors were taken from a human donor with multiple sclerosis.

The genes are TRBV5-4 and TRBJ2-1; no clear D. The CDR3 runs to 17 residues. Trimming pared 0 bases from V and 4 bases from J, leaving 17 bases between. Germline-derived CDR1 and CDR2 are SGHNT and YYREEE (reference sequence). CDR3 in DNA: TGTGCCAGCAGCTTGGCCAATAGCCCGCGCAGATACAATGAGCAGTTCTTC. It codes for CASSLANSPRRYNEQFF.

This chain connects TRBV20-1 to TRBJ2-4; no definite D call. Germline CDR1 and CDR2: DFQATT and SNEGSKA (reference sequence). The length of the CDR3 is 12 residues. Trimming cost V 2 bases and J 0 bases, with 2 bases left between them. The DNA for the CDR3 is TGCAGTGCTAGACTAGCCAAAAACATTCAGTACTTC. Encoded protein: CSARLAKNIQYF.

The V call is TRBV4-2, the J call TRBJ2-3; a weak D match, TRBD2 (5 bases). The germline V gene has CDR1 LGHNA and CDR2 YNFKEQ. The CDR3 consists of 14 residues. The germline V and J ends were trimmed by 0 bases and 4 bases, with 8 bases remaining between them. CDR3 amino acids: CASSQDLDSDTQYF. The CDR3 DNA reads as TGTGCCAGCAGCCAAGATCTGGACTCAGATACGCAGTATTTT.

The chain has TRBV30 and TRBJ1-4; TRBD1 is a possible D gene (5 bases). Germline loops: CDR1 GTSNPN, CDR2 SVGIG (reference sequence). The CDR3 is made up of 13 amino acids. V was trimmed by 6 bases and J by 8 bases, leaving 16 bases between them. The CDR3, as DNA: TGTGCCTGCAGAGGGGCGCAGAAAGAAAAACTGTTTTTT. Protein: CACRGAQKEKLFF.

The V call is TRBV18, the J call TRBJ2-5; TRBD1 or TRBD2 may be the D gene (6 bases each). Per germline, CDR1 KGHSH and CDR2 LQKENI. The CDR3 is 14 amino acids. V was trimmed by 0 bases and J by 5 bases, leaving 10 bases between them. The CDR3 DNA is TGTGCCAGCTCACCACCACGAGGGGGGGAGACCCAGTACTTC. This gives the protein CASSPPRGGETQYF.

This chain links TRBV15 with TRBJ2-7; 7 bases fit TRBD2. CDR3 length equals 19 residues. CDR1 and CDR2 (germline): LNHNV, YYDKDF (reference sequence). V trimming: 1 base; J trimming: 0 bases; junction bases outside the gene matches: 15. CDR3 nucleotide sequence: TGTGCCACCAGCAGAGCCGCGGGGCGGGCGGGGGTACGCTCCTACGAGCAGTACTTC. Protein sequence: CATSRAAGRAGVRSYEQYF.